The following is a T cell receptor (beta chain) sequence with its context. The source of the sample is a study of T cell changes during pregnancy in multiple sclerosis. Method: immunoSEQ multiplex PCR; TCRdb's copy keeps in-frame clones and lacks some. The sample records tens of thousands of clones, about 92% being singletons. The source was CD4+ T cells from peripheral blood mononuclear cells, collected after pregnancy. The source is a female donor in good health, enrolled as a control in a pregnancy study.

The CDR3 nucleotides read TGTGCCAGCAGCTCCCAGGGGACGGCGAACACTGAAGCTTTCTTT. Protein: CASSSQGTANTEAFF. The rearrangement joins TRBV7-9 to TRBJ1-1, with a possible D match to TRBD1 (6 bases). The CDR3 extends over 15 amino acids. CDR1 and CDR2 from the germline V gene are SEHNR and FQNEAQ (reference sequence). The V end was cut by 4 bases, the J end by 1 base, with 13 bases between.